This T cell receptor beta chain appears in the sequencing data of a study of cytotoxic CD8 clonotypes in ibrutinib-treated CLL. Study details: After median 68 months, approximately 14 stayed in remission, some twelve progressed; responses roughly 24 partial, 2 complete.

The study, taken as a whole, reports: In sustained-remission versus progressing patients, sampling times differed. Elevated clonality accompanied ibrutinib response, with a return toward baseline values at progression.

On this clone itself: Its antigen remains unknown.

A 1 in 200,000 to 1 in 1 million T cell depth was the sequencing target. Repertoires were generated with immunoSEQ multiplex PCR, while TCRdb's copy carries only in-frame clones and drops some. The top ten clones hold under 30% of a sample with approximately 100,000 clones, 60% to 80% of them seen once. V lost 5 bases and J lost 3, with 17 bases in between. This CDR3 region has 15 residues. The germline gives CDR1 MNHNY, CDR2 SVGAGI (reference sequence). The sequencing here drew on PBMCs, taken after 24 months of ibrutinib treatment. The chain recombines TRBV6-6 with TRBJ2-7; D is ambiguous. The clonotype was recovered from a human donor with chronic lymphocytic leukemia. Here the CDR3 reads CASSPGPNFFYEQYF. Written as DNA, the CDR3 is TGTGCCAGCAGTCCCGGGCCTAACTTCTTCTACGAGCAGTACTTC.